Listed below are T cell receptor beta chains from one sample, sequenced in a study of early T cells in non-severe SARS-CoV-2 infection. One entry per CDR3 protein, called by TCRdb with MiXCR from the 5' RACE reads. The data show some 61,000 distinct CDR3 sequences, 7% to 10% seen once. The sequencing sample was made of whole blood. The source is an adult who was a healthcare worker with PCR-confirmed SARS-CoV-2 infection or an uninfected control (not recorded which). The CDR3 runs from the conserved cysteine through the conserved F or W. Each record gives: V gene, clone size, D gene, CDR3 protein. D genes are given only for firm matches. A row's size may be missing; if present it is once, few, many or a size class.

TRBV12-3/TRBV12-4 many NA CASTRRGFLSGNTIYF
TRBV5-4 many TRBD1 CAAKDRGRYEQYF
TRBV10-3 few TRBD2 CAISELAGGPDTQYF
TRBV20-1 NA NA CSASGLLDSPLHF
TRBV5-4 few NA CASSEPGQTEQYF
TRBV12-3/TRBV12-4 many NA CASSMGGNEQFF
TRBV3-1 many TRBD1 CASSQGQSSYNEQFF
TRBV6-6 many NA CASSYTSTANTEAFF
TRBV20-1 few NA CSASSAYEQYF
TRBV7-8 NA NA CASSLVQDDSYEQYF
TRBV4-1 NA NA CASSQDGQNTGELFF
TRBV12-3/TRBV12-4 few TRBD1 CASRGQFNTEAFF
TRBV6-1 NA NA CASSRRDRNSPLHF
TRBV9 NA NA CASNSAPGLYDYTF
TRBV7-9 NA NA CASSQSIGLGNEQFF
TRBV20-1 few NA CSARGGGDSYEQYF
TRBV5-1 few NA CASSLDGVRTDTQYF
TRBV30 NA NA CAWSQVGGPKQFF
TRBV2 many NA CASRETQGFPNEQFF
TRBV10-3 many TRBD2 CAISESTGRGQETQYF
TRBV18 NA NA CASSPGTLNQPQHF
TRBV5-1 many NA CASSWGDTRADGYTF
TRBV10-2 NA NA CASSDLTRRTEAFF
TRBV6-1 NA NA CASSDIEGRSPLHF
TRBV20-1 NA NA CSARAQTAGELFF
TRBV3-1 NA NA CASSQTSSGEQYF
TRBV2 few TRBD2 CASSEVAGGTDTQYF
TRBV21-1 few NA CASSNIGRLNTGELFF
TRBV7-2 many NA CASSSRLVYEQYF
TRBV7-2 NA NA CASSASIGSYNEQFF
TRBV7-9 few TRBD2 CASSATGLVSTDTQYF
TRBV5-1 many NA CASSSDPTDTQYF
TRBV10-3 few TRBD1 CAIRQGNQPQHF
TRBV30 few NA CAWTAEESPLHF
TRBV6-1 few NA CASSEAGGPYEQYF
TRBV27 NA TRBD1 CASSPTGVRSPLHF
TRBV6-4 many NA CASLKQILNTEAFF
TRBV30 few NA CAWSVNGEYTDTQYF
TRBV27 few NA CASSLLMANTEAFF
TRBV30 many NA CAWTGTLDSGNTIYF